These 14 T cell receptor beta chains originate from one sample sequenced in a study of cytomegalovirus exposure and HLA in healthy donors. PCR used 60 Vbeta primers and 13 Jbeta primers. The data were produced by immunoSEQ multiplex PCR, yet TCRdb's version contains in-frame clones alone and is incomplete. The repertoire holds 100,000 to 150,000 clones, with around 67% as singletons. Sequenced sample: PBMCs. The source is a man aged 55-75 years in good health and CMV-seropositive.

CDR3 nucleotides: TGCGCCAGCAGCTTGTTGCCGGGACAGGAGGACTATGGCTACACCTTC. Encoded protein: CASSLLPGQEDYGYTF. This chain connects TRBV5-1 to TRBJ1-2; TRBD1 matches 8 bases. The germline gives CDR1 SGHRS, CDR2 YFSETQ. The V and J ends lost 1 base and 3 bases, in that order; junction bases with no gene match: 8. This CDR3 contains 16 residues.

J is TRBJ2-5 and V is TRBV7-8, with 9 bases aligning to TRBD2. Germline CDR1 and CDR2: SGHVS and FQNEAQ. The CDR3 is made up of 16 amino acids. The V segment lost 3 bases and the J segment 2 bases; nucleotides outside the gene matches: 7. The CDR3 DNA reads TGTGCCAGCAGCTTCGGTAGCGGGGGCCCTCAAGAGACCCAGTACTTC. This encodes CASSFGSGGPQETQYF.

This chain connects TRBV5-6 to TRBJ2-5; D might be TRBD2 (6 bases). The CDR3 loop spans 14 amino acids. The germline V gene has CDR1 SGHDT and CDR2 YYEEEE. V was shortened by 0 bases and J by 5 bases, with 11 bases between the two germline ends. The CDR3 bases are TGTGCCAGCAGCTTGGCTAGCGTTGAGGAGACCCAGTACTTC. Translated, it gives CASSLASVEETQYF.

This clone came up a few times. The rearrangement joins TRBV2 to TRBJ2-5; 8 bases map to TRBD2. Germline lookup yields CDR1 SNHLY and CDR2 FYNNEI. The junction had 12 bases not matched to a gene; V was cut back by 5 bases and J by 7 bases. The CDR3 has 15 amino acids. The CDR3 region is CASSFTGGLSGTQYF. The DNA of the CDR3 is TGTGCCAGCAGTTTCACGGGGGGGCTCTCAGGGACCCAGTACTTC.

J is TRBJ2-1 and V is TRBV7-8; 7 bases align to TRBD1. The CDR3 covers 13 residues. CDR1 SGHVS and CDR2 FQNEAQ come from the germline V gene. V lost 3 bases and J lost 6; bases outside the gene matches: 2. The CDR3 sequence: CASSFHRGNEQFF. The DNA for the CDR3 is TGTGCCAGCAGCTTTCACAGGGGCAATGAGCAGTTCTTC.

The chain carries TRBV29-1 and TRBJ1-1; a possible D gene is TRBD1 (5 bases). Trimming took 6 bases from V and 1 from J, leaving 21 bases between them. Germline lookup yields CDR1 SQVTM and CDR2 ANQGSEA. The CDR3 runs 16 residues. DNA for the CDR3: TGCAGCGTGGATGGCGGGGCAGGGAGGGCGAACACTGAAGCTTTCTTT. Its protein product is CSVDGGAGRANTEAFF.

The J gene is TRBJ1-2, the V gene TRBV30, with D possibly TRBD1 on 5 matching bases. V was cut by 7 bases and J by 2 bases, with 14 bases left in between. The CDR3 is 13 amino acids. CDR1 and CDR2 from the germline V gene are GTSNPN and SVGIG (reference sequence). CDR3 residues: CASHGGGNYGYTF. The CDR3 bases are TGTGCCTCGCACGGCGGGGGAAACTATGGCTACACCTTC. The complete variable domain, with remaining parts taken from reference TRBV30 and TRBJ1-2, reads SQTIHQWPATLVQPVGSPLSLECTVEGTSNPNLYWYRQAAGRGLQLLFYSVGIGQISSEVPQNLSASRPQDRQFILSSKKLLLSDSGFYLCASHGGGNYGYTFGSGTRLTVV.

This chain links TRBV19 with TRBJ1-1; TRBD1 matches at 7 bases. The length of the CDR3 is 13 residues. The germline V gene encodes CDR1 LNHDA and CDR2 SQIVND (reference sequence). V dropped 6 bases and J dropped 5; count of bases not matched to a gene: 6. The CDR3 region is CASRWTGITEAFF. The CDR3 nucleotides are TGTGCCAGTAGATGGACAGGCATAACTGAAGCTTTCTTT. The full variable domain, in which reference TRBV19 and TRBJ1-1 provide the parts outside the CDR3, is DGGITQSPKYLFRKEGQNVTLSCEQNLNHDAMYWYRQDPGQGLRLIYYSQIVNDFQKGDIAEGYSVSREKKESFPLTVTSAQKNPTAFYLCASRWTGITEAFFGQGTRLTVV.

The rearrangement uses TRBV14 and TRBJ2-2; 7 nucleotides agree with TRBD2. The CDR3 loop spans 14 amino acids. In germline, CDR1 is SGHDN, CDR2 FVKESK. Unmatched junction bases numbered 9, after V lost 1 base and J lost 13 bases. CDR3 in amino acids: CASSQVAGPGGLFF. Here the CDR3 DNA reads TGTGCCAGCAGCCAAGTAGCGGGCCCTGGTGGGCTGTTTTTT.

The CDR3 DNA reads TGCGCCAGCAGCCAAGATCGGGCCCAGGGGCGACTGGGGCGAAATCAGCCCCAGCATTTT. This encodes CASSQDRAQGRLGRNQPQHF. The rearrangement uses TRBV4-1 and TRBJ1-5, with a tentative D call TRBD1 (6 bases). This CDR3 is built from 20 residues. Germline assignment: CDR1 MGHRA and CDR2 YSYEKL. The V end was cut by 0 bases, the J end by 4 bases, with 25 bases between.

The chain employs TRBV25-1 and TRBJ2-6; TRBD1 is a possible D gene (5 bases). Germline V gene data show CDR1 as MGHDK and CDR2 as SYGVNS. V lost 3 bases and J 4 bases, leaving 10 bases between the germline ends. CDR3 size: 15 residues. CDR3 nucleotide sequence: TGTGCCAGCAGTGACCCCAGGGCAGGGGCCAACGTCCTGACTTTC. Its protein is CASSDPRAGANVLTF.

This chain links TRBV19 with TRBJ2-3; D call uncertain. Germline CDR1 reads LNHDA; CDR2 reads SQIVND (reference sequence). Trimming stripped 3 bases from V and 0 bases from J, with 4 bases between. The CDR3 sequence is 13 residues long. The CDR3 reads CASSIQSTDTQYF. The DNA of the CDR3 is TGTGCCAGTAGTATTCAGAGCACAGATACGCAGTATTTT.

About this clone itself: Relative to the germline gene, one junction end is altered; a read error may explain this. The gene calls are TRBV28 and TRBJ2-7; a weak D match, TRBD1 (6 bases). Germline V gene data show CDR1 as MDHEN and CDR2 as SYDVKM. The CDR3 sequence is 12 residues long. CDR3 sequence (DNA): TGTGCCAGCAGTCCGACGACTATGGACAGTAACTTC. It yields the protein CASSPTTMDSNF.

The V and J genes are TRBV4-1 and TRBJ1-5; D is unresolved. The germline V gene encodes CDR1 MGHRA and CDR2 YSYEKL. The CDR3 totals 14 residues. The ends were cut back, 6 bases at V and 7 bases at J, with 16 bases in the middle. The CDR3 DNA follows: TGCGCCAGCAGTCTACTAGCGGTTCAACAGCCCCAGCATTTT. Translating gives CASSLLAVQQPQHF.